The clone carrying this T cell receptor (beta chain) was recorded at least ten times. The antigen is unknown. RNA transcripts yielded amplified TCR beta CDR3 regions. HTBI primers were used for first-round RT-PCR of the TCR CDR3. TCRdb fed the multiplex PCR reads into MiXCR, producing one record per CDR3 protein. The table shows approximately 620,000 distinct CDR3 sequences, with approximately 14% occurring only once. The data were taken from a study of T cells in Graves' hyperthyroidism and ophthalmopathy. Overall study results and limits: Most thyroid clonotypes that were expanded above 0.001 also turned up in blood. Prediction of ophthalmopathy progression came a median around 6 months pre-onset.

Germline lookup yields CDR1 LGHDT and CDR2 YNNKEL (reference sequence). V lost 1 base and J lost 8, with 8 bases in between. This CDR3 is 12 amino acids long. The V call is TRBV3-1, the J call TRBJ1-1; no firm D call. The TCR was taken from a woman aged 30 to 39 with Graves' hyperthyroidism that later progressed to Graves' ophthalmopathy. Sequencing was carried out using blood. The CDR3 sequence is CASSQGTLEAFF. Here the CDR3 DNA reads TGTGCCAGCAGCCAAGGGACTTTAGAAGCTTTCTTT.